This TCR beta chain is from a study of blood T cell repertoires in COVID-19. CDR1 and CDR2 from the germline V gene are MGHDK and SYGVNS. This CDR3 comprises 16 residues. Trimming at V came to 7 bases and at J to 1 base, leaving 5 bases not matched to a gene. In the original workflow: Quantification of nucleated cells was approximated via reference gene primer amplification. Here immunoSEQ multiplex PCR was the method, and the copy in TCRdb shows in-frame clones only, minus some. Clone size and the V and J calls come from that table; the DNA yielded D and trimming. The sample has over 75,000 clones; around 90% are singletons.

This receptor was identified in a human donor with active COVID-19. The donor label of this sample is uncertain. The rearrangement joins TRBV25-1 to TRBJ2-3; TRBD2 agrees at 13 bases. The sample was peripheral blood. DNA for the CDR3: TGTGCCAGCATTGCCGGGACTAGCGGGGGCACAGATACGCAGTATTTT. Amino acids: CASIAGTSGGTDTQYF.